This T cell receptor (beta chain) was sequenced during a study of T cells in Graves' hyperthyroidism and ophthalmopathy. Per germline, CDR1 SGHTA and CDR2 FQGNSA. Trimming took off 1 base at V and 4 bases at J, with 10 bases between the two ends. The CDR3 has 15 residues. RNA transcripts provided the source from which TCR beta CDR3 regions were amplified. HTBI primers drove first-round RT-PCR of the TCR CDR3. TCRdb analysed the multiplex PCR reads with MiXCR anew, one entry per CDR3 protein. Found here are about 52,000 distinct CDR3 sequences, approximately 52% of them singletons; the top ten hold about 9.8%. In the ophthalmopathy cohort, Clinical Activity Score was at least 3, NOSPECS grade at least 4, and duration under 3 months. PBMCs were sourced from roughly 9.3 ml fresh peripheral blood.

This sequence originates from a woman aged 50 to 60 with Graves' ophthalmopathy. The sequenced material came from blood. V and J are TRBV7-2 and TRBJ2-2; D unresolved. CDR3 in amino acids: CASSLGATGTGELFF. In DNA, the CDR3 is TGTGCCAGCAGCTTAGGCGCGACCGGCACCGGGGAGCTGTTTTTT.